This TCR beta chain appears in the sequencing data of a study of blood T cell repertoires in COVID-19. Across the whole study: Sample material is recorded as cDNA or gDNA derived from T cells, B-cell-depleted T cells, or PBMCs.

The study drew participants aged about 18 to 90 years from about two dozen US areas. Participants had their cohort set by participant-reported clinical history. This clone was recorded a few times. Assay used: immunoSEQ multiplex PCR; TCRdb lists only in-frame clones, some missing. The sample includes fewer than 200,000 clones, 80% to 90% of them seen just once. The source is a woman aged 18-30 years who had recovered from COVID-19. The sample taken for sequencing was PBMCs or T cells enriched from blood (not recorded which).

CDR3 nucleotide sequence: TGTGCCAGCAGCGTACAGGCCAACTATGGCTACACCTTC. Residues: CASSVQANYGYTF. The chain employs TRBV9 and TRBJ1-2; D gene ambiguous. The CDR3 has 13 residues. The V gene lost 1 base and the J gene lost 2 bases, with 6 bases spanning the gap. The germline CDR1 and CDR2 sequences are SGDLS and YYNGEE.